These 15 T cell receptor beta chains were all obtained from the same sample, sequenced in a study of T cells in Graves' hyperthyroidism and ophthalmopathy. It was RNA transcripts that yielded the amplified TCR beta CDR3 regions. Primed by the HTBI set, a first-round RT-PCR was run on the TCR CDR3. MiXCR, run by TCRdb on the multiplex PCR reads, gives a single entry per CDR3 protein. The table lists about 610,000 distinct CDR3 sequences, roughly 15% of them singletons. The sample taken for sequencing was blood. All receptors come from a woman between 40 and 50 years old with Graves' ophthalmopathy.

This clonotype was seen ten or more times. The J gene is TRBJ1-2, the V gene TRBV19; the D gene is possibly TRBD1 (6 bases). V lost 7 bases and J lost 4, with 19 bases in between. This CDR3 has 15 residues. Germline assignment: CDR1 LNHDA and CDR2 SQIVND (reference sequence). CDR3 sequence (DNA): TGTGCCAGTACCCGAGGGGGGAGTAGGGTCTATGGCTACACCTTC. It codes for CASTRGGSRVYGYTF.

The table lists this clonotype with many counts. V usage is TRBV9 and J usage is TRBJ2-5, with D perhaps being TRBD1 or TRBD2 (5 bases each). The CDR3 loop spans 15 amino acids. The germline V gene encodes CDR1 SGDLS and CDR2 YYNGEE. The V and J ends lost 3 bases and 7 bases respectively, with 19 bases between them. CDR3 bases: TGTGCCAGCAGCGGGAGAGGGACGGTACGCGGGACCCAGTACTTC. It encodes CASSGRGTVRGTQYF.

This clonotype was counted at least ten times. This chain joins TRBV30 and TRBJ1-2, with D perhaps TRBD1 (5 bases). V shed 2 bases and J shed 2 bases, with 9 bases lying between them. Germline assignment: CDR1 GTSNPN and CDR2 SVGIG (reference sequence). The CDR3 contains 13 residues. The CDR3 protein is CAWSWTHNYGYTF. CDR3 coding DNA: TGTGCCTGGAGTTGGACACACAACTATGGCTACACCTTC.

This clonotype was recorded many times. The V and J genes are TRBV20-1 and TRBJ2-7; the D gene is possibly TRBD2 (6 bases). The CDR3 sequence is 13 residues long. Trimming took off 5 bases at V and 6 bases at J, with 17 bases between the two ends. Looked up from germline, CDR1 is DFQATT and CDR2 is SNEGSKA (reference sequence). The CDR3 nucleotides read TGCAGTGCTGGAGGGCGGTCTAAGGGCGAGCAGTACTTC. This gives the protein CSAGGRSKGEQYF.

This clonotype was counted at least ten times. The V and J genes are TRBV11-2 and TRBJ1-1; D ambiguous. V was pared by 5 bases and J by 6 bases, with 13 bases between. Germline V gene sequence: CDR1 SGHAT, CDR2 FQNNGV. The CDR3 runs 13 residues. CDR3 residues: CASSLDVDAEAFF. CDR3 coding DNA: TGTGCCAGCAGCCTGGACGTGGACGCTGAAGCTTTCTTT. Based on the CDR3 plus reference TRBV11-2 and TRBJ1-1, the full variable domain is EAGVAQSPRYKIIEKRQSVAFWCNPISGHATLYWYQQILGQGPKLLIQFQNNGVVDDSQLPKDRFSAERLKGVDSTLKIQPAKLEDSAVYLCASSLDVDAEAFFGQGTRLTVV.

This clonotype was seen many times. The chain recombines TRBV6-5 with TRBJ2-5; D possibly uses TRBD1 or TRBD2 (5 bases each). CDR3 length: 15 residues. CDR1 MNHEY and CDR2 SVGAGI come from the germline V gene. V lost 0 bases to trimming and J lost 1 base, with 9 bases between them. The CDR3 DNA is TGTGCCAGCAGTTACTCGAGGGACGGCCAAGAGACCCAGTACTTC. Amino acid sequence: CASSYSRDGQETQYF.

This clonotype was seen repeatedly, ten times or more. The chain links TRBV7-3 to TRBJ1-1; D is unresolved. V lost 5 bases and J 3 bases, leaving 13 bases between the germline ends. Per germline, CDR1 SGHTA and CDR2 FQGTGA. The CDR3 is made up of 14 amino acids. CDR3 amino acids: CASSARGGYTEAFF. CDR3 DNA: TGTGCCAGCAGCGCCCGGGGTGGGTACACTGAAGCTTTCTTT.

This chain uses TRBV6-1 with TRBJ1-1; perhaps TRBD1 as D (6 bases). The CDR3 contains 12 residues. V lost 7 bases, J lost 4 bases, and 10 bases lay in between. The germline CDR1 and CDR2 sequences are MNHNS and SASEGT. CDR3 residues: CASTGVSTEAFF. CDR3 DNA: TGTGCCAGCACAGGGGTTAGCACTGAAGCTTTCTTT.

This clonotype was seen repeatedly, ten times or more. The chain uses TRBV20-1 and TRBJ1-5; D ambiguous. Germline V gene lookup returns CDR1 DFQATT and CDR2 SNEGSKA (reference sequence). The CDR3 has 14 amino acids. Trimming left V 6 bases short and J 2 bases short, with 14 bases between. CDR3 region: CSAGAGSGNQPQHF. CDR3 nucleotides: TGCAGTGCCGGTGCGGGCTCGGGCAATCAGCCCCAGCATTTT.

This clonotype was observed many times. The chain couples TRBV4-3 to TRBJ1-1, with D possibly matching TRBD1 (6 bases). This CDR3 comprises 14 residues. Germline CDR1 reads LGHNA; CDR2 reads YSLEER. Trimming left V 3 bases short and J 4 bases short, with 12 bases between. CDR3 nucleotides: TGCGCCAGCAGCCAGTACAGGGAGGGCACTGAAGCTTTCTTT. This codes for CASSQYREGTEAFF.

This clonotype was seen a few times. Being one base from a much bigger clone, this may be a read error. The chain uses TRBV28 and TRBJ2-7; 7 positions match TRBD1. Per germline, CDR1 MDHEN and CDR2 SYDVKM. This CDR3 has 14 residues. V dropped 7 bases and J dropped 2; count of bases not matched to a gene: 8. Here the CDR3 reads CASTPAGTAYEQYF. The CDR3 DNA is TGTGCCAGCACGCCGGCCGGGACAGCCTACGAGCAGTACTTC.

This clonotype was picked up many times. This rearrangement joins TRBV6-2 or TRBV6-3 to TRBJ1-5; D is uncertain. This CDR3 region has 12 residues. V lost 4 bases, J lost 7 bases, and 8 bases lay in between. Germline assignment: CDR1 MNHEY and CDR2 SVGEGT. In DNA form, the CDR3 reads TGTGCCAGCAGTTCAACCTACCAGCCCCAGCATTTT. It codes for CASSSTYQPQHF.

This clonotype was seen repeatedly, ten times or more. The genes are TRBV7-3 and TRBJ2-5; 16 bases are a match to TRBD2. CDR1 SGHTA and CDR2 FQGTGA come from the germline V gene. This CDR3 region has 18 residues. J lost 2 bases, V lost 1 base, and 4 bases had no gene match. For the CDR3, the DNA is TGTGCCAGCAGCTTAAGCCCGGGACTAGCGGGAGGGCAAGAGACCCAGTACTTC. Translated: CASSLSPGLAGGQETQYF.

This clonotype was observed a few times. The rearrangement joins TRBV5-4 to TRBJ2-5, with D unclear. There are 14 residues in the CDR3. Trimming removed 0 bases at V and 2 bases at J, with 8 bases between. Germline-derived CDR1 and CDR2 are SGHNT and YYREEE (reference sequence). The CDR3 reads CASSLEAPQETQYF. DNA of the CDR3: TGTGCCAGCAGCTTGGAGGCTCCTCAAGAGACCCAGTACTTC.

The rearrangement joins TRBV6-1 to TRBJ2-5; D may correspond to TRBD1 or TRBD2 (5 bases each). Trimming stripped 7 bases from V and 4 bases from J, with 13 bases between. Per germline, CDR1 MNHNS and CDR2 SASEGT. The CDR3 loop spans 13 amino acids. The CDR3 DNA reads TGTGCCAGCACTCAGAGGGGCCCAGAGACCCAGTACTTC. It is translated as CASTQRGPETQYF.